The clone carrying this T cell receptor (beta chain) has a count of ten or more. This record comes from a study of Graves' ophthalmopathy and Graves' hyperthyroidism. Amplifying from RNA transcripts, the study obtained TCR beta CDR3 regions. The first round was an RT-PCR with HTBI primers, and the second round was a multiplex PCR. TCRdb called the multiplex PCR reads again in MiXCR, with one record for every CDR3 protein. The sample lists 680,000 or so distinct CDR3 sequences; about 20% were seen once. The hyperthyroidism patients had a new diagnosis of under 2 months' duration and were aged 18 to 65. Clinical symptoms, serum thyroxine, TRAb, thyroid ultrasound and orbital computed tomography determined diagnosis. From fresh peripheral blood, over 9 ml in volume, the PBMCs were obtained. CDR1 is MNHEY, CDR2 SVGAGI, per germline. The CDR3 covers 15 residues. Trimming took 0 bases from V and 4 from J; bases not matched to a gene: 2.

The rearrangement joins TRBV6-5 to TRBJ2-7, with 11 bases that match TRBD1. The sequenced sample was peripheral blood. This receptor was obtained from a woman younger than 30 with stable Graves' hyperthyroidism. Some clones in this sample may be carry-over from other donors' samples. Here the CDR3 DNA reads TGTGCCAGCAGTTACTCCGGACAGGGGGCTTACGAGCAGTACTTC. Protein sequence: CASSYSGQGAYEQYF.